The present T cell receptor beta chain was sequenced within a study of CD8 T cells in Susac syndrome. Trimming pared 5 bases from V and 4 bases from J, leaving 18 bases between. The CDR3 is 15 residues long. A quantity of about 0.5 to 1 ug RNA underwent reverse transcription using random hexamers. TCRdb recomputed calls from the immunoSEQ multiplex PCR reads with MiXCR, one row per CDR3 protein. The sample comprises tens of thousands of distinct CDR3 sequences, roughly 94% of which are singletons, and roughly 0.46% rests with the top ten. The V gene is TRBV12-3 or TRBV12-4, the J gene TRBJ2-7, with D tentatively TRBD2 (5 bases). The sample comprised CD8+ T cells from PBMCs. The origin of this receptor is a human donor with Susac syndrome. CDR3 region: CASSAGLLAPYEQYF. DNA for the CDR3: TGTGCCAGCAGTGCCGGTTTGCTAGCCCCGTACGAGCAGTACTTC.